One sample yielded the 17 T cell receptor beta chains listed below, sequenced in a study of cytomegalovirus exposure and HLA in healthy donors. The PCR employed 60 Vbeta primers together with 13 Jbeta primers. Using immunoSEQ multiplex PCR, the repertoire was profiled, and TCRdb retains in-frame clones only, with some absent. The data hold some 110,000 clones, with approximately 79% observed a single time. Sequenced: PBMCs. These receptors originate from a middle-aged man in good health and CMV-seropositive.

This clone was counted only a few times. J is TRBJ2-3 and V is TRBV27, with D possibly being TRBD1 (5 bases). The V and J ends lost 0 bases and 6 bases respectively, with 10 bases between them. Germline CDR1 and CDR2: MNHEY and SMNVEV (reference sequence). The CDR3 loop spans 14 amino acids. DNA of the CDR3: TGTGCCAGCAGTTTATCGCTGGGGCTGGATACGCAGTATTTT. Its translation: CASSLSLGLDTQYF.

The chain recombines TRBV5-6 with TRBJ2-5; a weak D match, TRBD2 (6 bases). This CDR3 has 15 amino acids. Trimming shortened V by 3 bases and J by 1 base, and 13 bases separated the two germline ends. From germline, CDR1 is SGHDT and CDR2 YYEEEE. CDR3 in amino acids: CASSYDWGVQETQYF. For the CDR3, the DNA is TGTGCCAGCAGCTACGACTGGGGGGTCCAAGAGACCCAGTACTTC.

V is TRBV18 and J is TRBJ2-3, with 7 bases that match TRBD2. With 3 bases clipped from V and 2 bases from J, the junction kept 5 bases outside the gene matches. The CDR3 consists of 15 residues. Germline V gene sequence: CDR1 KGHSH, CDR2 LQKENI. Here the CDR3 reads CASSPAGELTDTQYF. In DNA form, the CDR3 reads TGTGCCAGCTCACCTGCGGGGGAACTCACAGATACGCAGTATTTT. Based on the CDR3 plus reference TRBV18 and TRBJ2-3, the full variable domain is NAGVMQNPRHLVRRRGQEARLRCSPMKGHSHVYWYRQLPEEGLKFMVYLQKENIIDESGMPKERFSAEFPKEGPSILRIQQVVRGDSAAYFCASSPAGELTDTQYFGPGTRLTVL.

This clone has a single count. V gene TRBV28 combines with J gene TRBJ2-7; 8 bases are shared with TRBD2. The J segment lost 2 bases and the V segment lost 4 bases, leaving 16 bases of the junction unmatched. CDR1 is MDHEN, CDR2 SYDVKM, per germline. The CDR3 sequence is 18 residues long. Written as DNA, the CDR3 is TGTGCCAGCAGTTGGTTAGCGGGACCCCCTCCGGAGCCCTACGAGCAGTACTTC. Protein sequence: CASSWLAGPPPEPYEQYF.

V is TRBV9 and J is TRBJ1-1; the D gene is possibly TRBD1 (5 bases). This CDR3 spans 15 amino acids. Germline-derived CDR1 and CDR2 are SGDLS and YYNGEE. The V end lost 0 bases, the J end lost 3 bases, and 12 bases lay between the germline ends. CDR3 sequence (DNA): TGTGCCAGCAGCGTAGGTCCCCGGGGGGACACTGAAGCTTTCTTT. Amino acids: CASSVGPRGDTEAFF.

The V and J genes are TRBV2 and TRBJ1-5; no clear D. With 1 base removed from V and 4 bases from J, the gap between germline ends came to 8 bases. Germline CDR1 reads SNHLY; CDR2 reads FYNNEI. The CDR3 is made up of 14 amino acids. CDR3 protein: CASSEDRGNQPQHF. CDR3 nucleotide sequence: TGTGCCAGCAGTGAAGACAGAGGGAATCAGCCCCAGCATTTT.

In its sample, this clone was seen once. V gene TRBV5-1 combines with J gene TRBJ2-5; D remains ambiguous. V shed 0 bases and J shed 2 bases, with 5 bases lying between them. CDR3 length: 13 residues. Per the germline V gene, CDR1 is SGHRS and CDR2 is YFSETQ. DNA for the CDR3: TGCGCCAGCAGCTTGGGCAGGCAAGAGACCCAGTACTTC. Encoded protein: CASSLGRQETQYF.

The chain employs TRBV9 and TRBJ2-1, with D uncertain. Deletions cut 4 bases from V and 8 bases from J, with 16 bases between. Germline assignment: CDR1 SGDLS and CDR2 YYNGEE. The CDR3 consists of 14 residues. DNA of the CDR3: TGTGCCAGCAGCCCCACCCCGCGAATGGATGAGCAGTTCTTC. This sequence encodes CASSPTPRMDEQFF.

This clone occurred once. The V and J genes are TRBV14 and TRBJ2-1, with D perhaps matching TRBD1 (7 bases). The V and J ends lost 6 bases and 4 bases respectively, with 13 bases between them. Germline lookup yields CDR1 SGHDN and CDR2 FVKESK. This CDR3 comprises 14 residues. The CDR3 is CASRAGQLYNEQFF. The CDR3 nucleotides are TGTGCCAGCAGGGCGGGACAGTTATACAATGAGCAGTTCTTC.

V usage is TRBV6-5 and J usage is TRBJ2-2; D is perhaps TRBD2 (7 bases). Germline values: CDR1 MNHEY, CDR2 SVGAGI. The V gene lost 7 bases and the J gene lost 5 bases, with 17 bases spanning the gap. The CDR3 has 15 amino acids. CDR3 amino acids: CASTKGGGWTGELFF. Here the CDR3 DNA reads TGTGCCAGCACAAAAGGGGGGGGTTGGACCGGGGAGCTGTTTTTT.

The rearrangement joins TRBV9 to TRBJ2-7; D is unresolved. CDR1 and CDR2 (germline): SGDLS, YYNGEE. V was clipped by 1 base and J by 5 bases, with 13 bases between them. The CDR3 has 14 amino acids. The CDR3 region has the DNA TGTGCCAGCAGCGTATACTGGTCCTCGGACGAGCAGTACTTC. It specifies CASSVYWSSDEQYF.

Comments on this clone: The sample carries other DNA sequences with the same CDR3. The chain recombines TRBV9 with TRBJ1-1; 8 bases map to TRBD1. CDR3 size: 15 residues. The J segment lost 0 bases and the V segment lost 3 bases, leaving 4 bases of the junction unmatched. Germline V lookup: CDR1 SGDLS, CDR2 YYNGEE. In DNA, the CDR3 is TGTGCCAGCAGCGGCGGGACAGGCCTGAACACTGAAGCTTTCTTT. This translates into CASSGGTGLNTEAFF.

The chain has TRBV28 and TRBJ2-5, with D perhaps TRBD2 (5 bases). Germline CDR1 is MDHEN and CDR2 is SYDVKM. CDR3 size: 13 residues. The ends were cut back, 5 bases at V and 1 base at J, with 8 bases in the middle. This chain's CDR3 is CASSPRGQETQYF. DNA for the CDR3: TGTGCCAGCAGTCCCCGGGGCCAAGAGACCCAGTACTTC.

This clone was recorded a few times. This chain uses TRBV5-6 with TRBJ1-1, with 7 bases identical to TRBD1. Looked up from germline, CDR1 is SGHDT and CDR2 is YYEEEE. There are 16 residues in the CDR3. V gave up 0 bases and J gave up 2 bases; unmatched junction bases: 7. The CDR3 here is CASSLEVRGFNTEAFF. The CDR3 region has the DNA TGTGCCAGCAGCTTGGAAGTCAGGGGGTTTAACACTGAAGCTTTCTTT.

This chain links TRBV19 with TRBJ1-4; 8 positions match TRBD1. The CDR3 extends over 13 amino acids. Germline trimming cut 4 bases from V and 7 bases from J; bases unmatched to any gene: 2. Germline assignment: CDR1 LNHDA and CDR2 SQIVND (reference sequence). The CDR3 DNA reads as TGTGCCAGTAGTACCGGGACAGGTGAAAAACTGTTTTTT. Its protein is CASSTGTGEKLFF.

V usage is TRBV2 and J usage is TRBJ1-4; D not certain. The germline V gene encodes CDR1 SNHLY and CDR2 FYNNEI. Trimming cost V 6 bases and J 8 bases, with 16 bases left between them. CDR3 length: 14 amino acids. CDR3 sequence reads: CASSLSRLKEKLFF. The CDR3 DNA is TGTGCCAGCAGCCTGTCCCGACTTAAGGAAAAACTGTTTTTT.

DNA for the CDR3: TGTGCCAGCAGTTACTCGGACAGGCCAGGGGTCTATGGCTACACCTTC. Amino acid sequence: CASSYSDRPGVYGYTF. The chain employs TRBV6-5 and TRBJ1-2; 7 bases match TRBD1. Looked up from germline, CDR1 is MNHEY and CDR2 is SVGAGI. This CDR3 has 16 amino acids. Unmatched junction bases numbered 8, after V lost 0 bases and J lost 4 bases.